Listed below are T cell receptor beta chains from one sample, sequenced in a study of naive and memory T cell subsets. Via MiXCR, TCRdb re-called the UMI-ligation and nested PCR reads, giving one row per CDR3 protein. Of under 150,000 distinct CDR3 sequences listed, 15% to 25% are singletons. The sequenced material came from naive CD8+ T cells from blood. These receptor sequences come from a human donor in good health. The CDR3 runs from the conserved cysteine through the conserved F or W. Fields, in order: D gene, clone size, J gene, V gene, CDR3 protein, CDR3 DNA. The D gene is left open where the match is weak. A clone size is listed for some rows: how often the clone was seen (once, few, many), or a class if it is expanded.

.,.,TRBJ2-7,TRBV20-1,CSALPVSFYEQYF,TGCAGTGCTTTACCCGTGAGCTTCTACGAGCAGTACTTC
TRBD1,few,TRBJ1-5,TRBV28,CASSLDRGLFQPQHF,TGTGCCAGCAGTTTAGACAGGGGGCTTTTTCAGCCCCAGCATTTT
.,.,TRBJ1-5,TRBV28,CAISVDGNQPQHF,TGTGCCATCTCAGTTGACGGTAATCAGCCCCAGCATTTT
TRBD2,.,TRBJ2-6,TRBV14,CASSIRPAGAPGANVLTF,TGTGCCAGCAGCATCCGGCCAGCGGGAGCTCCCGGGGCCAACGTCCTGACTTTC
.,.,TRBJ1-1,TRBV11-3,CASSLTQLEAFF,TGTGCCAGCAGCTTAACACAGCTGGAAGCTTTCTTT
.,.,TRBJ1-1,TRBV29-1,CSVSGRDTEAFF,TGCAGCGTTTCTGGGAGGGACACTGAAGCTTTCTTT
.,.,TRBJ2-7,TRBV6-2/TRBV6-3,CAIRGLRPEQYF,TGTGCCATTAGAGGACTGCGCCCGGAGCAGTACTTC
.,few,TRBJ2-7,TRBV20-1,CSASPGPLYEQYF,TGCAGTGCTAGCCCCGGTCCCTTATACGAGCAGTACTTC
.,.,TRBJ2-5,TRBV5-6,CASSLGGGAAQETQYF,TGTGCCAGCAGCTTGGGGGGGGGCGCGGCCCAAGAGACCCAGTACTTC
TRBD1,many,TRBJ1-1,TRBV29-1,CSVRQGDTEAFF,TGCAGCGTGAGACAGGGCGACACTGAAGCTTTCTTT
TRBD1,.,TRBJ1-1,TRBV5-1,CASSLTGEVTEAFF,TGCGCCAGCAGCCTAACAGGGGAAGTCACTGAAGCTTTCTTT
TRBD1,.,TRBJ2-7,TRBV5-6,CASSLLTGTPYEQYF,TGTGCCAGCAGCTTGCTGACAGGGACCCCCTACGAGCAGTACTTC
.,.,TRBJ1-2,TRBV3-1,CASSPTGTYYGYTF,TGTGCCAGCAGCCCCACAGGAACTTACTATGGCTACACCTTC
.,.,TRBJ2-5,TRBV28,CASSLIGRQETQYF,TGTGCCAGCAGTTTGATTGGACGCCAAGAGACCCAGTACTTC
TRBD1,.,TRBJ2-7,TRBV19,CASRIGTAFGEQYF,TGTGCCAGTAGGATAGGGACAGCGTTCGGGGAGCAGTACTTC
.,.,TRBJ1-1,TRBV6-2/TRBV6-3,CASSYDLGQPDPGVNTEAFF,TGTGCCAGCAGTTACGACCTAGGACAGCCAGATCCTGGGGTGAACACTGAAGCTTTCTTT
.,.,TRBJ2-7,TRBV6-1,CASSEWAGPYEQYF,TGTGCCAGCAGTGAATGGGCAGGGCCCTACGAGCAGTACTTC
.,.,TRBJ1-1,TRBV28,CASSFQEAMAFF,TGTGCCAGCAGTTTCCAGGAGGCGATGGCTTTCTTT
TRBD1,few,TRBJ1-2,TRBV3-1,CASSPGQGAMGYTF,TGTGCCAGCAGCCCAGGTCAGGGGGCGATGGGCTACACCTTC
.,many,TRBJ2-2,TRBV12-3/TRBV12-4,CASSLAGTGELFF,TGTGCCAGCAGTTTGGCGGGAACCGGGGAGCTGTTTTTT
.,few,TRBJ1-5,TRBV13,CASSLGPDQPQHF,TGTGCCAGCAGCTTAGGCCCCGATCAGCCCCAGCATTTT
.,few,TRBJ2-2,TRBV12-3/TRBV12-4,CASSITGSGELFF,TGTGCCAGCAGCATAACGGGGTCCGGGGAGCTGTTTTTT
.,few,TRBJ1-2,TRBV14,CASSQDQLGWGDYGYTF,TGTGCCAGCAGCCAAGATCAATTGGGATGGGGGGACTATGGCTACACCTTC
TRBD1,.,TRBJ2-7,TRBV28,CASSFRDRGSYEQYF,TGTGCCAGCAGTTTCCGGGACAGGGGGTCATACGAGCAGTACTTC
.,few,TRBJ2-7,TRBV2,CASSPGTLNEQYF,TGTGCCAGCAGTCCCGGGACGCTAAACGAGCAGTACTTC
.,.,TRBJ2-7,TRBV6-5,CASIGADSSYEQYF,TGTGCCAGCATAGGTGCTGACAGCTCCTACGAGCAGTACTTC
TRBD2,few,TRBJ2-3,TRBV20-1,CSALGLAGGDTQYF,TGCAGTGCCTTAGGACTAGCGGGAGGGGATACGCAGTATTTT
TRBD2,.,TRBJ2-1,TRBV6-5,CASSQAGSGYNEQFF,TGTGCCAGCAGTCAAGCGGGATCTGGCTACAATGAGCAGTTCTTC